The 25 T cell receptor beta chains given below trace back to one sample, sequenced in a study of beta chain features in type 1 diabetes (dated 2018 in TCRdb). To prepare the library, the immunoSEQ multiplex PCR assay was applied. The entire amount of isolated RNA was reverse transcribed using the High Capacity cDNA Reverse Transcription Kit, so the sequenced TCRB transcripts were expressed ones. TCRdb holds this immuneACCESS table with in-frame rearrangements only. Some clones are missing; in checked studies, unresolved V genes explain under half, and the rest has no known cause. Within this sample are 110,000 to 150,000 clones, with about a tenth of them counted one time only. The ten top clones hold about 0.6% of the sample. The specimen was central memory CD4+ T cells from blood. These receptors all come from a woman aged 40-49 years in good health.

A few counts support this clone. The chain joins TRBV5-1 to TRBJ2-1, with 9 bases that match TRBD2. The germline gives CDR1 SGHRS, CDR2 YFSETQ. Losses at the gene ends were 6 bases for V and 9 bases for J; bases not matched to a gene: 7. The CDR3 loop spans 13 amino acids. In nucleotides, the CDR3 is TGCGCCAGCAACGAACCTAGCGGGGTTGAGCAGTTCTTC. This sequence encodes CASNEPSGVEQFF.

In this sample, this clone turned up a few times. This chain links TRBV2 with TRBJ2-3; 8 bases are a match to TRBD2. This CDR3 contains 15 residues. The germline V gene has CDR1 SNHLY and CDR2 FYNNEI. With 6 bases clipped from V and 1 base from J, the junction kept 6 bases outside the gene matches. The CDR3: CASRVAGSRTDTQYF. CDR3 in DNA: TGTGCCAGCAGAGTAGCGGGGAGCCGCACAGATACGCAGTATTTT.

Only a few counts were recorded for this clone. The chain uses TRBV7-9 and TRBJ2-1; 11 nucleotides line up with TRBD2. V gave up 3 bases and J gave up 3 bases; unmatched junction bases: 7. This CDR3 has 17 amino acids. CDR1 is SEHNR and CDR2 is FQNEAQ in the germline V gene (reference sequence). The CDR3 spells CASSFTSGGAYYNEQFF. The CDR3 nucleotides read TGTGCCAGCAGCTTTACTAGCGGGGGCGCGTACTACAATGAGCAGTTCTTC.

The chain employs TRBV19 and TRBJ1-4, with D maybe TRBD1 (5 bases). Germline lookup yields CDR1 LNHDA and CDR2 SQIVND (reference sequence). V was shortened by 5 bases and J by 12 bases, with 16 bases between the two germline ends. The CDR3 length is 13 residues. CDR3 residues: CASSPTRGGELFF. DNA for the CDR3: TGTGCCAGTAGTCCGACCCGGGGAGGGGAACTGTTTTTT.

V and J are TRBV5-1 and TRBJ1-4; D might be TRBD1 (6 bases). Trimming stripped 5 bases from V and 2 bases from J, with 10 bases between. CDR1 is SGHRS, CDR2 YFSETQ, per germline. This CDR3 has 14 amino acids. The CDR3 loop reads CASSQDSTNEKLFF. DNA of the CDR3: TGCGCCAGCAGTCAGGACAGTACTAATGAAAAACTGTTTTTT.

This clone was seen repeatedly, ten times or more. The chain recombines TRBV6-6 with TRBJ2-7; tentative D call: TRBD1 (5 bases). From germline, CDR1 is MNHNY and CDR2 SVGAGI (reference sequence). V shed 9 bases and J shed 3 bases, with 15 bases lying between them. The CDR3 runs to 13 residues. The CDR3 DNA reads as TGTGCCAGAAAGGTAGGGGCAGACTACGAGCAGTACTTC. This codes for CARKVGADYEQYF.

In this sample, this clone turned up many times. The CDR3 is CASTLTGYKLFF. CDR3 DNA: TGTGCCAGTACCCTGACAGGGTACAAACTGTTTTTT. This chain uses TRBV19 with TRBJ1-4; 7 positions match TRBD1. Germline V CDR1 and CDR2: LNHDA, SQIVND (reference sequence). The junction had 7 bases not matched to a gene; V was cut back by 7 bases and J by 11 bases. This CDR3 contains 12 residues. The full variable domain, in which reference TRBV19 and TRBJ1-4 provide the parts outside the CDR3, is DGGITQSPKYLFRKEGQNVTLSCEQNLNHDAMYWYRQDPGQGLRLIYYSQIVNDFQKGDIAEGYSVSREKKESFPLTVTSAQKNPTAFYLCASTLTGYKLFFGSGTQLSVL.

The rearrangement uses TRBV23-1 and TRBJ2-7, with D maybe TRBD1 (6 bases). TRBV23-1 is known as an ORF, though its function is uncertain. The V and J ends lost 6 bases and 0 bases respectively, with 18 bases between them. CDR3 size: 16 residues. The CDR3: CASSRDIATLSYEQYF. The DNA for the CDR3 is TGCGCCAGCAGCAGGGACATAGCGACTCTCTCCTACGAGCAGTACTTC.

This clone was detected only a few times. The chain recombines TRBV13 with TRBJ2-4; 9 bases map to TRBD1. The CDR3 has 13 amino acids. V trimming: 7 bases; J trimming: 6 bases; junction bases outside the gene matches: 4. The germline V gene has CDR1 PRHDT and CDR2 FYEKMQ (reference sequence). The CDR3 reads CASIQDRGNIQYF. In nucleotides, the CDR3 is TGTGCCAGCATTCAGGACAGGGGAAACATTCAGTACTTC.

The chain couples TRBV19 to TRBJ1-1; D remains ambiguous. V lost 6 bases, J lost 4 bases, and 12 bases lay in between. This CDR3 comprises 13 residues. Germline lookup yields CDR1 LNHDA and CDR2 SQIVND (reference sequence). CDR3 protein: CASSPPGTTEAFF. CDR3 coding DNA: TGTGCCAGTAGCCCGCCAGGCACCACTGAAGCTTTCTTT.

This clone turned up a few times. This CDR3 reads CASRAGVSGANVLTF. In DNA, the CDR3 is TGTGCCAGCAGAGCCGGGGTCTCTGGGGCCAACGTCCTGACTTTC. The J gene is TRBJ2-6, the V gene TRBV6-5, with a weak D call TRBD2 (5 bases). The germline CDR1 and CDR2 sequences are MNHEY and SVGAGI. The CDR3 runs 15 residues. V was shortened by 6 bases and J by 0 bases, with 9 bases between the two germline ends.

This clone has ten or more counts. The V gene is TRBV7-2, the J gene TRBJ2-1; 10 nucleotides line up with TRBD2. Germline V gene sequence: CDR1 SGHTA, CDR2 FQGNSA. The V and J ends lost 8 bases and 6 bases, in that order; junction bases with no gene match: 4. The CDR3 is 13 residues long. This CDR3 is CASPGLALNEQFF. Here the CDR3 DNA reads TGTGCCAGCCCGGGACTAGCGCTCAATGAGCAGTTCTTC.

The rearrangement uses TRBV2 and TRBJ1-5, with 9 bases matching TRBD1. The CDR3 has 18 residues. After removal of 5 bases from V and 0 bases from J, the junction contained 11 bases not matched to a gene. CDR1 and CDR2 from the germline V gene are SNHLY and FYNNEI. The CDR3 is CASSTGTGRRDSNQPQHF. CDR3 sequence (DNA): TGTGCCAGCAGTACCGGGACAGGGAGGAGGGATAGCAATCAGCCCCAGCATTTT.

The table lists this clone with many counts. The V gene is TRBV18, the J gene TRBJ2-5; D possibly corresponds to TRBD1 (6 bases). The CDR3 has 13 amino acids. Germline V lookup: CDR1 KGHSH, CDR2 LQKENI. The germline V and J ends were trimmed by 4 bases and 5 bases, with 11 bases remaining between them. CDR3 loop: CASSLDSHETQYF. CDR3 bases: TGTGCCAGCTCACTGGACAGCCACGAGACCCAGTACTTC.

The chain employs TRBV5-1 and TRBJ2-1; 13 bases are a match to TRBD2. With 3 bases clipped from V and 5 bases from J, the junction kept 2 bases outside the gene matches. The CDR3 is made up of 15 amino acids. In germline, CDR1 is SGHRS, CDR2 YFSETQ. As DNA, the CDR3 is TGCGCCAGCAGCTCGGGACTAGCGGGACACAATGAGCAGTTCTTC. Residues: CASSSGLAGHNEQFF.

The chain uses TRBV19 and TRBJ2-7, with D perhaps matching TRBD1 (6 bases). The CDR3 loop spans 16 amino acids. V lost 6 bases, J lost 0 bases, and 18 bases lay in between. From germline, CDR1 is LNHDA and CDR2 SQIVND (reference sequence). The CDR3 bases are TGTGCCAGTAGCCACACGGGACACAAGCCCTCCTACGAGCAGTACTTC. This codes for CASSHTGHKPSYEQYF. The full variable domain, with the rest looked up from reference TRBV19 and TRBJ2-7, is DGGITQSPKYLFRKEGQNVTLSCEQNLNHDAMYWYRQDPGQGLRLIYYSQIVNDFQKGDIAEGYSVSREKKESFPLTVTSAQKNPTAFYLCASSHTGHKPSYEQYFGPGTRLTVT.

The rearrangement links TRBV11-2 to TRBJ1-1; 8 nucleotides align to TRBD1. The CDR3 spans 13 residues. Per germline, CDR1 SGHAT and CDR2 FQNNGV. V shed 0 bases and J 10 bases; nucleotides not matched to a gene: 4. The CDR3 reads CASSLDNRGAAFF. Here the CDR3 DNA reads TGTGCCAGCAGCTTAGATAACAGGGGGGCAGCTTTCTTT.

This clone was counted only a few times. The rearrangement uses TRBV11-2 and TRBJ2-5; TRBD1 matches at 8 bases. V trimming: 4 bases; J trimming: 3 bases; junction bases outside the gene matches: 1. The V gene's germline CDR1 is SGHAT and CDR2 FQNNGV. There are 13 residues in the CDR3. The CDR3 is CASSSDREETQYF. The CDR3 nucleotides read TGTGCCAGCAGCTCGGACAGGGAAGAGACCCAGTACTTC.

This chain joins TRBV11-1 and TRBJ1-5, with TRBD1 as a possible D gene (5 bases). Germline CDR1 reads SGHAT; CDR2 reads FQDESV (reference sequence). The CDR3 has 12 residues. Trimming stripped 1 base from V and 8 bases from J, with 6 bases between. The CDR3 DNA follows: TGTGCCAGCAGCTTAGTCAGGGAGCCCCAGCATTTT. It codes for CASSLVREPQHF.

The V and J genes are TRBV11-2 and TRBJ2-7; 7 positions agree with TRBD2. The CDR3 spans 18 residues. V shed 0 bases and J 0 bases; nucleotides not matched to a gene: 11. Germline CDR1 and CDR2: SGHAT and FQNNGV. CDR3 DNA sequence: TGTGCCAGCAGCTTAGAGTTCCCCGGGGGACTACTCTCCTACGAGCAGTACTTC. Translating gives CASSLEFPGGLLSYEQYF.

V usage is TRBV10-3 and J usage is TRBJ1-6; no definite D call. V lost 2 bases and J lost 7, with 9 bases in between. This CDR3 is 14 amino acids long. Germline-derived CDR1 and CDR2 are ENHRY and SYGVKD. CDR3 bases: TGTGCCATCAGTGAGCCCGGTTGGAATTCACCCCTCCACTTT. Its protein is CAISEPGWNSPLHF.

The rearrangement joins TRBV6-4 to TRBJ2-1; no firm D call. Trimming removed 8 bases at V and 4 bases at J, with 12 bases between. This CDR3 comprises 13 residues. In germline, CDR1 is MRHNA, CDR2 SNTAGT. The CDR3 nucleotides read TGTGCCAGCCGCTCACAACAATACAATGAGCAGTTCTTC. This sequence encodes CASRSQQYNEQFF.

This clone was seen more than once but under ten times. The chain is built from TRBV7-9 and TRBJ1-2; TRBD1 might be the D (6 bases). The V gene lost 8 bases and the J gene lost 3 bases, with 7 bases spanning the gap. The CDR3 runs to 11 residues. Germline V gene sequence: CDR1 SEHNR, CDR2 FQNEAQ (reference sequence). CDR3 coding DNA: TGTGCCAGCGGGGGCTACTATGGCTACACCTTC. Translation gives CASGGYYGYTF.

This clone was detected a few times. CDR3: CASSRTGNNQPQHF. The CDR3 DNA reads TGTGCCAGCTCACGGACAGGGAACAATCAGCCCCAGCATTTT. The V gene is TRBV18, the J gene TRBJ1-5; 8 bases match TRBD1. Unmatched junction bases numbered 2, after V lost 4 bases and J lost 3 bases. Germline V gives CDR1 KGHSH, CDR2 LQKENI. The CDR3 has 14 residues.

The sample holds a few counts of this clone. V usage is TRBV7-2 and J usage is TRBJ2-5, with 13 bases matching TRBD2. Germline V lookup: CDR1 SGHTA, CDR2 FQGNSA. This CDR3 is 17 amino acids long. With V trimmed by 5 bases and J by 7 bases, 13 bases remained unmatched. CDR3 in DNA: TGTGCCAGCAGCCCCCGCGGGACTAGCGGGGCCCTGGGGACCCAGTACTTC. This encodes CASSPRGTSGALGTQYF. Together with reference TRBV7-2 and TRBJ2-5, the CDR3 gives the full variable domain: GAGVSQSPSNKVTEKGKDVELRCDPISGHTALYWYRQSLGQGLEFLIYFQGNSAPDKSGLPSDRFSAERTGGSVSTLTIQRTQQEDSAVYLCASSPRGTSGALGTQYFGPGTRLLVL.